Listed below are T cell receptor beta chains from one sample, sequenced in a study of shared clonotypes between healthy human individuals. Clones were sequenced by immunoSEQ multiplex PCR, and TCRdb holds only the in-frame ones, with some missing. This table holds around 1.1 million clones, more than 75% found once. The sample comprised memory CD4+ T cells from PBMCs. Every receptor here comes from a man between 18 and 35 years old in good health. Some clones in this sample may be carry-over from other donors' samples. Each CDR3 is given with its conserved first and last residue. D genes are given only for firm matches. Where a row states a size, it is once, few, many or the class of an expanded clone; other rows omit it.

CDR3nt: TGTGCCAGCAGTCAATTAAGAGCGGGAAAGAGCACAGATACGCAGTATTTT
CDR3aa: CASSQLRAGKSTDTQYF
abundance: NA
d_gene: TRBD2
v_gene: TRBV28
j_gene: TRBJ2-3

CDR3nt: TGTGCCAGCACTAACCCGGGACAGAAATACAATGAGCAGTTCTTC
CDR3aa: CASTNPGQKYNEQFF
abundance: once
d_gene: TRBD1
v_gene: TRBV6-5
j_gene: TRBJ2-1

CDR3nt: TGTGCCAGCAGCGGAAACATAGGAGGGGAGGGGGCTTCATCTGAAGCTTTCTTT
CDR3aa: CASSGNIGGEGASSEAFF
abundance: NA
d_gene: TRBD1
v_gene: TRBV9
j_gene: TRBJ1-1

CDR3nt: TGTGCTAGTGGGAGGGAGGGTACCACAGATACGCAGTATTTT
CDR3aa: CASGREGTTDTQYF
abundance: NA
d_gene: TRBD2
v_gene: TRBV12-5
j_gene: TRBJ2-3

CDR3nt: TGCGCCAGCAGCCAAGAAAATCAACGGCCCCAGCATTTT
CDR3aa: CASSQENQRPQHF
abundance: many
d_gene: NA
v_gene: TRBV4-1
j_gene: TRBJ1-5

CDR3nt: TGCGCCAGCAGCTCCCAGGGGGCTCAGGAGACCCAGTACTTC
CDR3aa: CASSSQGAQETQYF
abundance: NA
d_gene: TRBD1
v_gene: TRBV5-1
j_gene: TRBJ2-5

CDR3nt: TGTGCCACCAGCAGAGAGGGACAGGGGTACGAGCAGTACTTC
CDR3aa: CATSREGQGYEQYF
abundance: NA
d_gene: TRBD1
v_gene: TRBV15
j_gene: TRBJ2-7

CDR3nt: TGTGCCAGCAGATACGCGGCAGGGGTGGTCAATGAGCAGTTCTTC
CDR3aa: CASRYAAGVVNEQFF
abundance: NA
d_gene: NA
v_gene: TRBV2
j_gene: TRBJ2-1

CDR3nt: TGTGCCAGCAGCGTCCTTCCTTCCAGTGAGCAGTTCTTC
CDR3aa: CASSVLPSSEQFF
abundance: NA
d_gene: NA
v_gene: TRBV9
j_gene: TRBJ2-1

CDR3nt: TGTGCCAGCAGCACCACAGGGGCTGGCTACACCTTC
CDR3aa: CASSTTGAGYTF
abundance: NA
d_gene: TRBD1
v_gene: TRBV7-9
j_gene: TRBJ1-2

CDR3nt: TGTGCCAGTAGCCCCGGTAGGGCCAACGTCCTGACTTTC
CDR3aa: CASSPGRANVLTF
abundance: NA
d_gene: NA
v_gene: TRBV19
j_gene: TRBJ2-6

CDR3nt: TGCAGCGTTGTGGCCAGGGACCAGGCCTACGAGCAGTACTTC
CDR3aa: CSVVARDQAYEQYF
abundance: few
d_gene: NA
v_gene: TRBV29-1
j_gene: TRBJ2-7

CDR3nt: TGCGCCAGCAGCTTGACCGGGGGAACGGCCTACGAGCAGTACTTC
CDR3aa: CASSLTGGTAYEQYF
abundance: NA
d_gene: NA
v_gene: TRBV5-1
j_gene: TRBJ2-7

CDR3nt: TGTGCCAGCAGCCAAGTAGGAGCGGGAGCGAGTGAGCAGTTCTTC
CDR3aa: CASSQVGAGASEQFF
abundance: NA
d_gene: TRBD2
v_gene: TRBV14
j_gene: TRBJ2-1

CDR3nt: TGTGCCAGCAGCCAAGAGTGGGGCCAGCTTCACTCCTACGAGCAGTACTTC
CDR3aa: CASSQEWGQLHSYEQYF
abundance: NA
d_gene: NA
v_gene: TRBV4-2
j_gene: TRBJ2-7

CDR3nt: TGCGCCAGCAGTGTGGTGAGAGAGGTTAGGTTTGGCTACACCTTC
CDR3aa: CASSVVREVRFGYTF
abundance: once
d_gene: NA
v_gene: TRBV10-1
j_gene: TRBJ1-2

CDR3nt: TGTGCCAGCAGTACGACACTCGCCTCTGGAAACACCATATATTTT
CDR3aa: CASSTTLASGNTIYF
abundance: NA
d_gene: NA
v_gene: TRBV6-5
j_gene: TRBJ1-3

CDR3nt: TGCGCCAGCAGCGGGAAGACAGGGACGATGCTATACGAGCAGTACTTC
CDR3aa: CASSGKTGTMLYEQYF
abundance: few
d_gene: TRBD1
v_gene: TRBV5-1
j_gene: TRBJ2-7

CDR3nt: TGTGCCAGCTCACCTGTAGCGGGAGGCTCCTACGAGCAGTACTTC
CDR3aa: CASSPVAGGSYEQYF
abundance: NA
d_gene: TRBD2
v_gene: TRBV18
j_gene: TRBJ2-7

CDR3nt: TGTGCCAGCAGTGACTCGATACAGGGCAGGGAGACCCAGTACTTC
CDR3aa: CASSDSIQGRETQYF
abundance: many
d_gene: NA
v_gene: TRBV6-4
j_gene: TRBJ2-5

CDR3nt: TGTGCCAGTAGTATAGTTCACGGCGATAGCAATCAGCCCCAGCATTTT
CDR3aa: CASSIVHGDSNQPQHF
abundance: NA
d_gene: NA
v_gene: TRBV19
j_gene: TRBJ1-5

CDR3nt: TGCGCCAGCAGCTTGGAAGGGGGCGCGAATGAAAAACTGTTTTTT
CDR3aa: CASSLEGGANEKLFF
abundance: NA
d_gene: TRBD1
v_gene: TRBV5-1
j_gene: TRBJ1-4

CDR3nt: TGCGCCAGCAGCCTTTTAGTAGGGGATCAGCCCCAGCATTTT
CDR3aa: CASSLLVGDQPQHF
abundance: NA
d_gene: NA
v_gene: TRBV11-2
j_gene: TRBJ1-5

CDR3nt: TGTGCCAGCAGGGGACAGGGTTCATTCAATCAGCCCCAGCATTTT
CDR3aa: CASRGQGSFNQPQHF
abundance: NA
d_gene: TRBD1
v_gene: TRBV28
j_gene: TRBJ1-5

CDR3nt: TGTGCCAGCAGCCGTGGGGGGGACCCCCCTGAAAAACTGTTTTTT
CDR3aa: CASSRGGDPPEKLFF
abundance: NA
d_gene: NA
v_gene: TRBV5-6
j_gene: TRBJ1-4

CDR3nt: TGCGCCAGCAGCCACTTAACGGGACAGGGAAGGGAGACCCAGTACTTC
CDR3aa: CASSHLTGQGRETQYF
abundance: NA
d_gene: TRBD1
v_gene: TRBV4-1
j_gene: TRBJ2-5

CDR3nt: TGTGCCAGCACCCAGGGACAGAGGGTCCGTGGCTACACCTTC
CDR3aa: CASTQGQRVRGYTF
abundance: NA
d_gene: TRBD1
v_gene: TRBV6-1
j_gene: TRBJ1-2

CDR3nt: TGTGCCAGCAGCTTGGGGGCGACGACAGCCTACTCCTACGAGCAGTACTTC
CDR3aa: CASSLGATTAYSYEQYF
abundance: NA
d_gene: NA
v_gene: TRBV5-5
j_gene: TRBJ2-7

CDR3nt: TGTGCCAGCAGCCTTATAACAGGGGTTGAGCAGTTCTTC
CDR3aa: CASSLITGVEQFF
abundance: NA
d_gene: TRBD1
v_gene: TRBV7-9
j_gene: TRBJ2-1

CDR3nt: TGTGCCAGCAGCGCCGGAGGGACTGAGCAGTTCTTC
CDR3aa: CASSAGGTEQFF
abundance: NA
d_gene: NA
v_gene: TRBV9
j_gene: TRBJ2-1

CDR3nt: TGTGCCGTTAAAGGGCCCTACGAGCAGTACTTC
CDR3aa: CAVKGPYEQYF
abundance: many
d_gene: NA
v_gene: TRBV27
j_gene: TRBJ2-7

CDR3nt: TGTGCCATCAGTGGTCGGGGGGATATAGGCCCAAGTAACTCCTACAATGAGCAGTTCTTC
CDR3aa: CAISGRGDIGPSNSYNEQFF
abundance: NA
d_gene: TRBD2
v_gene: TRBV10-3
j_gene: TRBJ2-1

CDR3nt: TGTGCCAGCAGCACGCGGGGGGCCCGGGGCACTGAAGCTTTCTTT
CDR3aa: CASSTRGARGTEAFF
abundance: NA
d_gene: NA
v_gene: TRBV7-8
j_gene: TRBJ1-1

CDR3nt: TGTGCCAGCAGCGCATCCGGACAGGGGATCTACTATACGCAGTATTTT
CDR3aa: CASSASGQGIYYTQYF
abundance: NA
d_gene: TRBD1
v_gene: TRBV9
j_gene: TRBJ2-3

CDR3nt: TGTGCCAGCGTGGCCACCGGGACAGGTCTCCACGAGCAGTACTTC
CDR3aa: CASVATGTGLHEQYF
abundance: once
d_gene: TRBD1
v_gene: TRBV25-1
j_gene: TRBJ2-7

CDR3nt: TGTGCCAGCAGTCAGTCACGGGGCTACACCTTC
CDR3aa: CASSQSRGYTF
abundance: NA
d_gene: NA
v_gene: TRBV28
j_gene: TRBJ1-2

CDR3nt: TGTGCCAGCAGCGCGTCATTGTACAATGAGCAGTTCTTC
CDR3aa: CASSASLYNEQFF
abundance: NA
d_gene: NA
v_gene: TRBV9
j_gene: TRBJ2-1

CDR3nt: TGTGCCAGCAGTTGGGGCGCCGACCATTACGAGCAGTACTTC
CDR3aa: CASSWGADHYEQYF
abundance: NA
d_gene: NA
v_gene: TRBV6-6
j_gene: TRBJ2-7

CDR3nt: TGTGCCATCAGTGACGGAGCGGGAGCCGGGCAAGAGACCCAGTACTTC
CDR3aa: CAISDGAGAGQETQYF
abundance: NA
d_gene: TRBD2
v_gene: TRBV10-3
j_gene: TRBJ2-5

CDR3nt: TGTGCCAGCTCACCCCAGGGGCACGGCACCGGGGAGCTGTTTTTT
CDR3aa: CASSPQGHGTGELFF
abundance: NA
d_gene: NA
v_gene: TRBV18
j_gene: TRBJ2-2

CDR3nt: TGTGCCAGCAGCTCACAAGATACGCAGTATTTT
CDR3aa: CASSSQDTQYF
abundance: NA
d_gene: NA
v_gene: TRBV7-6
j_gene: TRBJ2-3

CDR3nt: TGTGCCAGCTCACCAGGGACAGCCGATGAAAAACTGTTTTTT
CDR3aa: CASSPGTADEKLFF
abundance: NA
d_gene: TRBD1
v_gene: TRBV18
j_gene: TRBJ1-4

CDR3nt: TGTGCCAGCTCACCACCGGGACTAGCGAACAATGAGCAGTTCTTC
CDR3aa: CASSPPGLANNEQFF
abundance: NA
d_gene: TRBD2
v_gene: TRBV18
j_gene: TRBJ2-1